This T cell receptor beta chain was captured by sequencing in a study of blood T cell repertoires in COVID-19 (dated by TCRdb to 2020 to 2022). About the investigation overall: Samples from collaborators originated in the United States, Italy and Spain and spanned both the acute and convalescent phases of COVID-19. The prospective study material was composed of cDNA or gDNA derived from T cells, B-cell-depleted T cells, or PBMCs. Deeply sampled blood TCRbeta repertoires from subjects exposed to, actively infected with, or recovered from COVID-19 were included in the dataset. The repertoires were released in a freely available public database intended as a resource for research on the immune response to SARS-CoV-2. The samples were drawn from the first 160 participants of the ongoing ImmuneRACE study and from 1,254 subjects provided by 6 global collaborators. The sample metadata nearly always contained a de-identified subject ID, COVID-19 status, age in years and sex. Where available, HLA class I and class II types were obtained from metadata supplied by the sample provider rather than from assay-based typing.

TCRbeta CDR3 regions were amplified from genomic DNA by means of the immunoSEQ Assay, a bias-controlled multiplex PCR. Per the source publication's procedure: The number of nucleated cells in each sample was estimated by amplification of reference gene primers within the assay. To quantify the absolute abundance of each unique TCRbeta CDR3 rearrangement, sequence reads were collapsed and filtered. For each sample, productive Simpson clonality was calculated as the square root of Simpson's diversity index across productive rearrangements. TCRdb's version of the immuneACCESS table is confined to in-frame rearrangements and falls short of the full clone set. An unresolved V gene accounts for under half of the shortfall where checked; the remainder is of unknown origin. V and J calls and clone size follow that table, whereas D and trimming were derived from the DNA. The sample profile shows fewer than 250,000 clones; 85% to 95% of them were found once. The ten largest clones capture about 0.8% of the sample.

The germline V gene sets CDR1 to MNHEY and CDR2 to SVGAGI. Taken from cysteine to phenylalanine, the CDR3 has 14 residues. The CDR3 DNA has 42 bases and is translated from base 1. V drops 6 bases and J drops 4 bases, leaving 15 bases in between. Paper-wide results and their limitations: How much clinical and demographic metadata was included differed by source and by participant, and the metadata was provided uncurated.

Note on this clone: The antigen it binds to is not known. Per-base quality was not reported, and no clone a single base away is much larger than it.

One collaborating source in Seattle enrolled patients during active infection and followed them longitudinally through the course of disease. Whole blood was collected in K2EDTA tubes by collaborating institutions according to the institutions' own protocols. For TCRbeta analysis, collaborator samples were shipped as frozen whole blood, as isolated PBMCs, or as DNA extracted from either sample type. The sequence came from a man aged 25-45 years with COVID-19, enrolled during active disease. The chain was built from TRBV6-5 and TRBJ1-2; no D segment can be confidently identified. What was sequenced was peripheral blood. The CDR3 in this case is CASSPPGEAYGYTF. The DNA sequence is as follows: TGTGCCAGCAGCCCCCCTGGGGAGGCCTATGGCTACACCTTC.